This paragraph covers one TCR beta chain sequence. 13 Jbeta primers and 60 Vbeta primers were used for the PCR. TCRdb's copy holds only in-frame clones and misses some; the assay was immunoSEQ multiplex PCR. The sample records about 190,000 clones, approximately 78% being singletons. The sample comes from a study of cytomegalovirus exposure and HLA in healthy donors. The sample taken for sequencing was PBMCs. The TCR comes from a woman younger than 30 in good health and CMV-seronegative.

The chain's CDR3 is CASSDKAGAVDTQYF. CDR3 nucleotides: TGTGCCAGCAGTGACAAGGCGGGAGCAGTAGATACGCAGTATTTT. The rearrangement links TRBV6-4 to TRBJ2-3; 7 positions match TRBD2. Germline assignment: CDR1 MRHNA and CDR2 SNTAGT. The CDR3 totals 15 residues. Unmatched junction bases numbered 7, after V lost 2 bases and J lost 5 bases.